Sequencing of this T cell receptor beta chain was carried out in a study of shared clonotypes between healthy human individuals. Concerning this clone: This same CDR3 is encoded by further DNA sequences in the sample.

CDR1 is SQVTM and CDR2 is ANQGSEA in the germline V gene. The CDR3 consists of 14 residues. The V and J ends lost 6 bases and 4 bases respectively, with 19 bases between them. The unsorted PBMC replicate PCRs were performed with about 300 ng DNA, tens of thousands of T cell genomes. Assay used: immunoSEQ multiplex PCR; TCRdb lists only in-frame clones, some missing. The repertoire consists of a few hundred thousand clones, with around 78% occurring once and the leading ten covering around 12%. Sample: PBMCs. The TCR sequence derives from a woman aged 40-49 years in good health. Some clones in this sample may be carry-over from other donors' samples. The genes are TRBV29-1 and TRBJ2-7; D uncertain. CDR3 DNA: TGCAGCGTAGGGCGGAGTGGACGATCTTACGAGCAGTACTTC. It translates to CSVGRSGRSYEQYF.